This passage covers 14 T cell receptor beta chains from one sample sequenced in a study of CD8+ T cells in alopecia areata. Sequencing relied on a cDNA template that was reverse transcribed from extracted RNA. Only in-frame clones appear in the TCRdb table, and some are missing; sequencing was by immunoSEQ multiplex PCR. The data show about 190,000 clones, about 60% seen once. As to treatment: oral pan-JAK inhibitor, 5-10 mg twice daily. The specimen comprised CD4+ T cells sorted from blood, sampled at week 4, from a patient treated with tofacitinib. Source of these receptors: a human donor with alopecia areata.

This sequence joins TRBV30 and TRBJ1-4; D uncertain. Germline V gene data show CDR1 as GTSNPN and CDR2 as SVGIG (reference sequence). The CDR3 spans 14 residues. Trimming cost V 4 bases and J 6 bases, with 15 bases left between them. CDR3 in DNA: TGTGCCTGGACCAGGCGGAGAACGGATGAAAAACTGTTTTTT. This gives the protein CAWTRRRTDEKLFF.

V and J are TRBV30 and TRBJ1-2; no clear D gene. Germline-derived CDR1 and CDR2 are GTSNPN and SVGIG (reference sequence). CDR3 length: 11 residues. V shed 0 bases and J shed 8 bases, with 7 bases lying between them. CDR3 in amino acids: CAWSVFGGYTF. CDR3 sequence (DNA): TGTGCCTGGAGTGTGTTCGGAGGCTACACCTTC.

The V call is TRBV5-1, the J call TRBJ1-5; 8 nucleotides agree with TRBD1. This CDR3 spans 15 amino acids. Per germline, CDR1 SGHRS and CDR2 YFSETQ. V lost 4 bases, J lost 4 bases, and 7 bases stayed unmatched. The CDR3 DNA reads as TGCGCCAGCAGCGATGGGACAGGTATTAATCAGCCCCAGCATTTT. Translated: CASSDGTGINQPQHF.

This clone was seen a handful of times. The CDR3 sequence is CASSLFQGRNTGELFF. CDR3 DNA sequence: TGTGCCAGCAGCTTGTTCCAGGGGCGGAACACCGGGGAGCTGTTTTTT. This chain joins TRBV7-2 and TRBJ2-2; TRBD1 is a possible D gene (6 bases). This CDR3 region has 16 residues. Per germline, CDR1 SGHTA and CDR2 FQGNSA. V lost 3 bases, J lost 1 base, and 12 bases lay in between.

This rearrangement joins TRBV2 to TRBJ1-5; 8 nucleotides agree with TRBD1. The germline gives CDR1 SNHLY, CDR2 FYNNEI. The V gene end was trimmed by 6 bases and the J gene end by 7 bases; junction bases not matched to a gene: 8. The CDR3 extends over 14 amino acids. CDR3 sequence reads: CASSPGGAGQPQHF. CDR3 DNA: TGTGCCAGCAGCCCAGGGGGCGCCGGGCAGCCCCAGCATTTT.

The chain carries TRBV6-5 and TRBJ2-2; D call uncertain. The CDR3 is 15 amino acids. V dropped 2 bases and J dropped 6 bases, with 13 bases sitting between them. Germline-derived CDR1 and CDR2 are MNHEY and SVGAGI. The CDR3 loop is CASSYSRTLSGELFF. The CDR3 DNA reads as TGTGCCAGCAGTTACAGCAGGACCCTATCCGGGGAGCTGTTTTTT.

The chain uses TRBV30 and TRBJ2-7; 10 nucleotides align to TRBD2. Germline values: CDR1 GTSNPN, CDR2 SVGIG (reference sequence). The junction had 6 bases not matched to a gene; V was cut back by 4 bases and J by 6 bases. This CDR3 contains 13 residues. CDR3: CAWTSGRVAEQYF. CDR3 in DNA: TGTGCCTGGACTAGCGGGAGAGTTGCCGAGCAGTACTTC.

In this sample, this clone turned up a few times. For the CDR3, the DNA is TGCAGCGTCAGTATGACAGTCCAAGAGACCCAGTACTTC. This encodes CSVSMTVQETQYF. The rearrangement uses TRBV29-1 and TRBJ2-5, with D possibly being TRBD1 (5 bases). Germline V lookup: CDR1 SQVTM, CDR2 ANQGSEA. The CDR3 is 13 amino acids. V lost 6 bases to trimming and J lost 1 base, with 12 bases between them.

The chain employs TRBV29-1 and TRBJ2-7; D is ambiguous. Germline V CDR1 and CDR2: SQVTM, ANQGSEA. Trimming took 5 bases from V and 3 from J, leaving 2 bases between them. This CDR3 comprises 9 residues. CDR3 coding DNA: TGCAGCGTTCACTACGAGCAGTACTTC. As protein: CSVHYEQYF.

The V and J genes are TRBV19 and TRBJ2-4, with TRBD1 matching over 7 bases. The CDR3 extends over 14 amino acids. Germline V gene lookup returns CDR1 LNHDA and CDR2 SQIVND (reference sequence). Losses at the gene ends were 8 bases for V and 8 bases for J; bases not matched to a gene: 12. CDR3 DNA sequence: TGTGCCAGTGAGGCTATAGGGGGCTTAGACATTCAGTACTTC. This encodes CASEAIGGLDIQYF.

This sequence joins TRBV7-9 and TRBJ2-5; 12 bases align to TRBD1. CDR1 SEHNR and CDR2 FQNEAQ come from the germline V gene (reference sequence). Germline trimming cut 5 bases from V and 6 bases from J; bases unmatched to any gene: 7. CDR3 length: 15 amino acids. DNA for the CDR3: TGTGCCAGCAGCGCTGGGACAGGGGGCCCGAAGACCCAGTACTTC. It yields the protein CASSAGTGGPKTQYF.

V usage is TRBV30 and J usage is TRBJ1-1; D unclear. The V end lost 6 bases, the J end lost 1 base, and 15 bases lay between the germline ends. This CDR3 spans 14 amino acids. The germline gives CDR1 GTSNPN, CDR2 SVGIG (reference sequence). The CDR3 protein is CACTILTGNTEAFF. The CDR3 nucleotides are TGTGCCTGTACCATCCTTACCGGGAACACTGAAGCTTTCTTT. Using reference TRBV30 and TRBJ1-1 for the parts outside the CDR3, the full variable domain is SQTIHQWPATLVQPVGSPLSLECTVEGTSNPNLYWYRQAAGRGLQLLFYSVGIGQISSEVPQNLSASRPQDRQFILSSKKLLLSDSGFYLCACTILTGNTEAFFGQGTRLTVV.

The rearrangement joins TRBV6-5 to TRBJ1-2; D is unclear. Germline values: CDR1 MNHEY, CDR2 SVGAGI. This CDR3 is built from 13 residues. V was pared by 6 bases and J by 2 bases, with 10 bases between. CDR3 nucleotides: TGTGCCAGCAGGCCCGACACCAACTATGGCTACACCTTC. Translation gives CASRPDTNYGYTF.

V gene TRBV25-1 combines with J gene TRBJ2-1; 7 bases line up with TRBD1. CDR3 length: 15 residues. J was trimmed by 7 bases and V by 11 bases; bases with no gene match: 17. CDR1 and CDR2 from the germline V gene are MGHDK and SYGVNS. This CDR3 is CAARGTLRVKNEQFF. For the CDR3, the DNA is TGTGCCGCCAGGGGGACCCTAAGGGTAAAGAATGAGCAGTTCTTC.